This T cell receptor (beta chain) is from a study of blood T cell repertoires in COVID-19. Study information: Some COVID-19 samples were acute and others convalescent; all came from the United States, Italy and Spain. PBMCs, B-cell-depleted T cells, or T cells were the source of the cDNA or gDNA that made up the material.

V was clipped by 2 bases and J by 6 bases; unmatched bases: 6. Germline V gives CDR1 SGDLS, CDR2 YYNGEE. This CDR3 spans 16 amino acids. Per the study methods: By means of reference gene primer amplification, nucleated cell counts were estimated. Repertoires were generated with immunoSEQ multiplex PCR, while TCRdb's copy carries only in-frame clones and drops some. From that table come the V and J calls and clone size; the DNA was used to work out D and trimming. The sample holds about 86,000 clones, 85% seen once. This TCR derives from a man over 45 with acute or convalescent COVID-19. The gene calls are TRBV9 and TRBJ2-3; 13 nucleotides align to TRBD2. Material: peripheral blood. CDR3 coding DNA: TGTGCCAGCAGCGTTGGACTAGCGGGAGTCCAGGATACGCAGTATTTT. This translates into CASSVGLAGVQDTQYF. The variable domain in full, with the rest retrieved from reference TRBV9 and TRBJ2-3, is DSGVTQTPKHLITATGQRVTLRCSPRSGDLSVYWYQQSLDQGLQFLIQYYNGEERAKGNILERFSAQQFPDLHSELNLSSLELGDSALYFCASSVGLAGVQDTQYFGPGTRLTVL.